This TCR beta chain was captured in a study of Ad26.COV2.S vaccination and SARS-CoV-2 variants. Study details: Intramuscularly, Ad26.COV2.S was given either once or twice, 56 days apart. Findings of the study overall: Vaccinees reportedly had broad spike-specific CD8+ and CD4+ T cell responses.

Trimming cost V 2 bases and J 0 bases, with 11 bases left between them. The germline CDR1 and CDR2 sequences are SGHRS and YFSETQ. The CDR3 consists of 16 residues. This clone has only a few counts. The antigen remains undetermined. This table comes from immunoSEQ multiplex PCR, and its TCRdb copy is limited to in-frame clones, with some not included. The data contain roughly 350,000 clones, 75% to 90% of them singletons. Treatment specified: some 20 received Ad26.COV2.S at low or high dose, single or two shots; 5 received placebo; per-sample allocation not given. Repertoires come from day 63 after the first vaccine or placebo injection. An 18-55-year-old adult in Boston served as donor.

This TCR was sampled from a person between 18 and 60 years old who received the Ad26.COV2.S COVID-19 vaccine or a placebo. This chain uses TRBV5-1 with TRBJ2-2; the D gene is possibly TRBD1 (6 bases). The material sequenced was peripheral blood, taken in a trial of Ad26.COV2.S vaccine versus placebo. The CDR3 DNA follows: TGCGCCAGCAGCTTCAACAGGGCATCGAACACCGGGGAGCTGTTTTTT. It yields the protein CASSFNRASNTGELFF.